What follows describes a single TCR beta chain. The record originates from a study of blood T cell repertoires in COVID-19. Looking at the study overall: Sample material is recorded as cDNA or gDNA derived from T cells, B-cell-depleted T cells, or PBMCs.

CDR1 and CDR2 (germline): SGHTA, FQGTGA. The CDR3 extends over 15 amino acids. The ends were cut back, 2 bases at V and 2 bases at J, with 13 bases in the middle. TCRdb keeps only in-frame clones here, not all; method: immunoSEQ multiplex PCR. The sample consists of roughly 700,000 clones, approximately 90% of them appearing once. The source is a woman aged 18-29 years with acute or convalescent COVID-19. The chain is built from TRBV7-3 and TRBJ2-7, with unresolved D. Sample: peripheral blood. The CDR3 region is CASSLFELGPYEQYF. Here the CDR3 DNA reads TGTGCCAGCAGCTTATTCGAGCTCGGTCCCTACGAGCAGTACTTC. The full variable domain, rest sourced from reference TRBV7-3 and TRBJ2-7, is GAGVSQTPSNKVTEKGKYVELRCDPISGHTALYWYRQSLGQGPEFLIYFQGTGAADDSGLPNDRFFAVRPEGSVSTLKIQRTERGDSAVYLCASSLFELGPYEQYFGPGTRLTVT.